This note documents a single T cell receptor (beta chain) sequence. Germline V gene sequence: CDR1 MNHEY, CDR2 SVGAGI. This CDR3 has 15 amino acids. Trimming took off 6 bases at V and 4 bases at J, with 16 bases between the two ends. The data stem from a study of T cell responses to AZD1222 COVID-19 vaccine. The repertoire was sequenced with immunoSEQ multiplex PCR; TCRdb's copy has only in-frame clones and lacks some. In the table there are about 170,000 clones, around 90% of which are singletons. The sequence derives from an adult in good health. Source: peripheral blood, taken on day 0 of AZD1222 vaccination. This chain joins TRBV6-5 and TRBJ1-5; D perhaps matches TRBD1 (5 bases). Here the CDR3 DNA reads TGTGCCAGCAGCCCAACCTGGGGGGTTAATCAGCCCCAGCATTTT. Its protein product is CASSPTWGVNQPQHF.